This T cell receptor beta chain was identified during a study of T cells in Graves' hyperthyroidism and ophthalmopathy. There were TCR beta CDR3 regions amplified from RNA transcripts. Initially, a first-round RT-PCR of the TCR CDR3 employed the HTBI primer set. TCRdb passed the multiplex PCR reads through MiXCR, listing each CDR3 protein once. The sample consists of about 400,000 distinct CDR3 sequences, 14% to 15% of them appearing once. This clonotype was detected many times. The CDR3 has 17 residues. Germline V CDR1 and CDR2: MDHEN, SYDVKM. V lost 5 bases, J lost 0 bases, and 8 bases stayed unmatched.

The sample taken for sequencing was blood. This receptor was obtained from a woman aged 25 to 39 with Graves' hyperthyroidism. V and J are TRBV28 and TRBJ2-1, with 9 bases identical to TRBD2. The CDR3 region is CASSPVSGSSSYNEQFF. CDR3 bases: TGTGCCAGCAGTCCCGTTAGCGGGAGTAGCTCCTACAATGAGCAGTTCTTC. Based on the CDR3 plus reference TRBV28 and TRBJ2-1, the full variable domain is DVKVTQSSRYLVKRTGEKVFLECVQDMDHENMFWYRQDPGLGLRLIYFSYDVKMKEKGDIPEGYSVSREKKERFSLILESASTNQTSMYLCASSPVSGSSSYNEQFFGPGTRLTVL.